The T cell receptor beta chain under discussion was sequenced for a study of shared clonotypes between healthy human individuals. TCRdb keeps only in-frame clones here, not all; method: immunoSEQ multiplex PCR. The repertoire has a few million clones, 92% of them found once; the top ten carry about 0.41%. Germline values: CDR1 WSHSY, CDR2 SAAADI. With 1 base clipped from V and 4 bases from J, the junction kept 5 bases outside the gene matches. The CDR3 covers 16 residues. This chain uses TRBV10-2 with TRBJ2-3; 10 bases fit TRBD2. The sequence came from a man between 18 and 29 years old in good health. Some clones in this sample may be carry-over from other donors' samples. Sequencing was done on a sample of naive CD4+ T cells from PBMCs. Indicated subset: CD45RA+ positively selected. CDR3 DNA sequence: TGCGCCAGCAGTGAGTGGAGGCTAGCGGGAGCAGATACGCAGTATTTT. Translating gives CASSEWRLAGADTQYF.